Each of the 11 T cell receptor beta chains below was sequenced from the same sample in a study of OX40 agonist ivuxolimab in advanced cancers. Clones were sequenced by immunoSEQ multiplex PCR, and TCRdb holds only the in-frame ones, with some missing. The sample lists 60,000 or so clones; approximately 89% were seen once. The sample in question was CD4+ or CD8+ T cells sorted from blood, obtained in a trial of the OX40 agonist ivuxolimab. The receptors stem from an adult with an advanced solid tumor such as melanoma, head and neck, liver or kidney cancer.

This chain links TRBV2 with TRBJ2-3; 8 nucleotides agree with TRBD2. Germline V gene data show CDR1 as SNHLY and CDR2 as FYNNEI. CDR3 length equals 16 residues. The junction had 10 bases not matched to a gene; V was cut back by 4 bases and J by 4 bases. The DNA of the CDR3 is TGTGCCAGCAGTGGAGGTGGTTTCGGGGGGGCAGATACGCAGTATTTT. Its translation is CASSGGGFGGADTQYF.

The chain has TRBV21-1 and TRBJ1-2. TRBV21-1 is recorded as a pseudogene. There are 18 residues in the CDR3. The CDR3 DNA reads TGTGCCAGCATCCTGGACAGACTTTACCCTTTAGCGGTCTATGGCTACACCTTC. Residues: CASILDRLYPLAVYGYTF.

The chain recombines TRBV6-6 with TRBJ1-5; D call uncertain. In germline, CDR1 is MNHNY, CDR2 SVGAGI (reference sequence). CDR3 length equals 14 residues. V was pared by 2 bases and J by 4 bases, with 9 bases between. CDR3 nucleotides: TGTGCCAGCAGTTACAACTCCAAAAATCAGCCCCAGCATTTT. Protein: CASSYNSKNQPQHF.

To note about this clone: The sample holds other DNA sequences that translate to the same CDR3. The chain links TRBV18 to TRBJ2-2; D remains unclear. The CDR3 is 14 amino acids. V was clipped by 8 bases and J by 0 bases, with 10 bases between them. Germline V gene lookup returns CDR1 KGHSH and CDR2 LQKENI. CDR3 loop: CASGTASNTGELFF. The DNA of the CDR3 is TGTGCCAGCGGAACAGCTTCGAACACCGGGGAGCTGTTTTTT.

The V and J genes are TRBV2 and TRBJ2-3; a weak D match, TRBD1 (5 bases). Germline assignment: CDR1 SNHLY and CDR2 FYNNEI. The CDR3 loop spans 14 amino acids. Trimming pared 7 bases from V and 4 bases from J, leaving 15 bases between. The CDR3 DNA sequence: TGTGCCAGCATCGAAGGACAAGCCCCAGATACGCAGTATTTT. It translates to CASIEGQAPDTQYF.

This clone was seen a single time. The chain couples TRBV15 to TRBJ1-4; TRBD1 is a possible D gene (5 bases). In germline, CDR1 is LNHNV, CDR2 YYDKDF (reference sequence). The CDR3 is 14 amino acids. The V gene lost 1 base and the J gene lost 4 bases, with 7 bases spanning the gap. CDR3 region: CATSRGGVNEKLFF. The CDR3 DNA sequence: TGTGCCACCAGCAGAGGAGGGGTTAATGAAAAACTGTTTTTT.

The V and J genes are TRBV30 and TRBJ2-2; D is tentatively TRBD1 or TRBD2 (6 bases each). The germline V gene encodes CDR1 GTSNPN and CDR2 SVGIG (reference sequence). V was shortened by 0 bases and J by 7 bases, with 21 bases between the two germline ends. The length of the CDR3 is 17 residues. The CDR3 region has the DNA TGTGCCTGGAGTGTAAAAGGGGGGCGAGCCTGGGTCGGGGAGCTGTTTTTT. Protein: CAWSVKGGRAWVGELFF.

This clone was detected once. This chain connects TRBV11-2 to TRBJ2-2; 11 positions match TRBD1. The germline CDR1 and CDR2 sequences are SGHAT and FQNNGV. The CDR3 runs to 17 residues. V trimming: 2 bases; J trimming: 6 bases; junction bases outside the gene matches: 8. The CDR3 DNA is TGTGCCAGCAGCTTATTGAGGACAGGGGGCGAGTCCGGGGAGCTGTTTTTT. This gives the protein CASSLLRTGGESGELFF.

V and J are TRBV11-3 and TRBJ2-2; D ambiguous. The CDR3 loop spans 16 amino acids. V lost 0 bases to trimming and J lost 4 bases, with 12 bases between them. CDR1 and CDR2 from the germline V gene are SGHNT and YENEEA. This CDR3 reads CASSLDHHPGTGELFF. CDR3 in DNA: TGTGCCAGCAGCTTAGATCATCACCCGGGCACCGGGGAGCTGTTTTTT.

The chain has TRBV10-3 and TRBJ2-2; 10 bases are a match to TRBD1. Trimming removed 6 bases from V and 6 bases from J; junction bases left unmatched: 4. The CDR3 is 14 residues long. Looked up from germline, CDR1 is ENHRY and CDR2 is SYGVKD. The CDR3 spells CAISGTGVPGELFF. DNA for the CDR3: TGTGCCATCAGCGGGACAGGGGTCCCCGGGGAGCTGTTTTTT.

CDR3 sequence (DNA): TGCAGCGGGGGGGACAGCCGTCAAGGCCGCGGCTACACCTTC. Translated, it gives CSGGDSRQGRGYTF. This chain connects TRBV29-1 to TRBJ1-2; 7 nucleotides agree with TRBD1. The CDR3 length is 14 residues. V shed 7 bases and J 8 bases; nucleotides not matched to a gene: 16. The germline gives CDR1 SQVTM, CDR2 ANQGSEA.